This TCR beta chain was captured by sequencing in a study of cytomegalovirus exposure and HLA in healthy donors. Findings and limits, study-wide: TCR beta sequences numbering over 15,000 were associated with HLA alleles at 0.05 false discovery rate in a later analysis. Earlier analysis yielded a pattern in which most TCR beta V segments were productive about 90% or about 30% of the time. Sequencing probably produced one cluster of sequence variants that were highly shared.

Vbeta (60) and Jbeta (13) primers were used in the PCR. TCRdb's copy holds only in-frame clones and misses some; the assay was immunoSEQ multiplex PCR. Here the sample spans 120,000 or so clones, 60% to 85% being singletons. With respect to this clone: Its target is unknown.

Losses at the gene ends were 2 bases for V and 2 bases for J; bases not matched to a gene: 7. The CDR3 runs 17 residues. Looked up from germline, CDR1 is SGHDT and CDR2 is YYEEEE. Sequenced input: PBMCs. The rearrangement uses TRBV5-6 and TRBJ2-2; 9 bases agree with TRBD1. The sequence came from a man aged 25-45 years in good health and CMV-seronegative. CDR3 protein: CASSLKRTGANTGELFF. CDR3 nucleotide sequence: TGTGCCAGCAGCTTAAAAAGGACAGGGGCAAACACCGGGGAGCTGTTTTTT.